The 27 T cell receptor beta chains below come from one sample, sequenced in a study of T-cell reconstitution after alpha-beta-depleted transplantation in children. Preparation of the TCRbeta library was carried out with unique molecular identifiers. In TCRdb, the PCR reads were re-called with MiXCR into one record per CDR3 protein. This table holds approximately 980,000 distinct CDR3 sequences, around 30% found once. The sequences come from PBMCs, mostly from graft donor cells, collected 360 days after TCRalphabeta/CD19-depleted stem cell transplant. Source of these receptors: a boy under two years old who had a stem cell transplant for SCID, so the T cells may come from the graft donor.

The gene calls are TRBV7-2 and TRBJ2-7; D is possibly TRBD2 (5 bases). V was trimmed by 5 bases and J by 3 bases, leaving 14 bases between them. This CDR3 has 14 amino acids. Germline-derived CDR1 and CDR2 are SGHTA and FQGNSA. This chain's CDR3 is CASSQTTRSYEQYF. CDR3 bases: TGTGCCAGCAGCCAAACCACTAGAAGCTACGAGCAGTACTTC.

This chain links TRBV4-2 with TRBJ2-1; D might be TRBD1 (5 bases). CDR3 length: 15 amino acids. Per the germline V gene, CDR1 is LGHNA and CDR2 is YNFKEQ. Trimming took off 4 bases at V and 5 bases at J, with 15 bases between the two ends. CDR3 loop: CASSPSTVGDNEQFF. CDR3 nucleotide sequence: TGTGCCAGCAGCCCCTCGACCGTAGGGGACAATGAGCAGTTCTTC.

This chain connects TRBV7-2 to TRBJ2-7; D is unclear. Germline V gives CDR1 SGHTA, CDR2 FQGNSA. Trimming took 2 bases from V and 1 from J, leaving 9 bases between them. This CDR3 has 14 amino acids. CDR3 coding DNA: TGTGCCAGCAGCTTAACAGTGCCATCCTACGAGCAGTACTTC. It codes for CASSLTVPSYEQYF.

This clonotype has just a few counts. The CDR3 region has the DNA TGCAGTGCCCCGCTTAGCGGGACAGCAGCCAAAAACATTCAGTACTTC. Translation gives CSAPLSGTAAKNIQYF. The rearrangement joins TRBV20-1 to TRBJ2-4; tentative D call: TRBD2 (8 bases). In germline, CDR1 is DFQATT, CDR2 SNEGSKA (reference sequence). Trimming shortened V by 6 bases and J by 0 bases, and 18 bases separated the two germline ends. The CDR3 consists of 16 residues.

This clonotype came up a few times. This chain joins TRBV20-1 and TRBJ2-2, with 7 bases matching TRBD1. This CDR3 comprises 18 residues. Germline lookup yields CDR1 DFQATT and CDR2 SNEGSKA (reference sequence). V trimming: 6 bases; J trimming: 4 bases; junction bases outside the gene matches: 20. The CDR3 DNA sequence: TGCAGTGCCGCCGGCCGAACAGGGGTTCGCCCGAGCACCGGGGAGCTGTTTTTT. This codes for CSAAGRTGVRPSTGELFF.

CDR3 region: CASSRLGPQEAFF. CDR3 DNA sequence: TGTGCCAGCAGCCGCCTGGGACCCCAAGAAGCTTTCTTT. The rearrangement joins TRBV12-3 or TRBV12-4 to TRBJ1-1, with D possibly being TRBD1 (5 bases). V was cut by 6 bases and J by 8 bases, with 16 bases left in between. The CDR3 is made up of 13 amino acids.

This clonotype has a handful of counts. This chain links TRBV12-3 or TRBV12-4 with TRBJ2-2; no clear D gene. V lost 1 base, J lost 4 bases, and 10 bases lay in between. The CDR3 is made up of 15 amino acids. CDR3 nucleotides: TGTGCCAGCAGTTTAGTTTTGGGTACCACCGGGGAGCTGTTTTTT. Its translation is CASSLVLGTTGELFF.

The chain uses TRBV2 and TRBJ1-5; 8 bases fit TRBD1. Germline CDR1 SNHLY, CDR2 FYNNEI. The CDR3 contains 15 residues. V lost 6 bases, J lost 2 bases, and 6 bases stayed unmatched. This chain's CDR3 is CASRAGGRGNQPQHF. For the CDR3, the DNA is TGTGCCAGCAGAGCAGGGGGCAGGGGCAATCAGCCCCAGCATTTT.

This clonotype was found a few times. V usage is TRBV6-6 and J usage is TRBJ2-5; 8 nucleotides align to TRBD1. The V segment lost 8 bases and the J segment 5 bases; nucleotides outside the gene matches: 7. This CDR3 is 13 amino acids long. The germline gives CDR1 MNHNY, CDR2 SVGAGI (reference sequence). CDR3 sequence (DNA): TGTGCCAGCCTTGGACAGGGTAGGGAGACCCAGTACTTC. Amino acid sequence: CASLGQGRETQYF.

The chain combines TRBV7-9 with TRBJ1-3; TRBD1 might be the D (6 bases). CDR3 length: 15 residues. V gave up 4 bases and J gave up 4 bases, with 14 bases separating them. Germline CDR1 SEHNR, CDR2 FQNEAQ (reference sequence). CDR3 in DNA: TGTGCCAGCAGCTCAACGGGGGCTGGGGGAAACACCATATATTTT. Protein sequence: CASSSTGAGGNTIYF.

CDR3 sequence (DNA): TGCAGTGCTAGAGAGGTGAGCAATCAGCCCCAGCATTTT. Protein sequence: CSAREVSNQPQHF. This chain uses TRBV20-1 with TRBJ1-5, with no clear D. V was cut by 0 bases and J by 1 base, with 4 bases left in between. Germline V lookup: CDR1 DFQATT, CDR2 SNEGSKA (reference sequence). This CDR3 is 13 amino acids long.

This clonotype turned up a few times. The CDR3 coding sequence is TGTGCCAGCAGTTACTCTGTGGCTAGCGGGTTCACAGATACGCAGTATTTT. Its protein is CASSYSVASGFTDTQYF. V usage is TRBV6-5 and J usage is TRBJ2-3, with 8 bases fitting TRBD2. The CDR3 has 17 amino acids. V shed 0 bases, J shed 2 bases, and the junction held 7 bases outside the gene matches. Germline V gives CDR1 MNHEY, CDR2 SVGAGI.

Written as DNA, the CDR3 is TGTGCCAGCAGCTTAGTTCCGGGACAGAACTACGAGCAGTACTTC. This encodes CASSLVPGQNYEQYF. The V call is TRBV7-2, the J call TRBJ2-7; 7 bases map to TRBD1. The CDR3 consists of 15 residues. Trimming cost V 1 base and J 3 bases; bases outside gene matches: 6. Germline V CDR1 and CDR2: SGHTA, FQGNSA.

The chain joins TRBV2 to TRBJ1-5; D possibly corresponds to TRBD1 (5 bases). This CDR3 is 14 amino acids long. The germline V gene encodes CDR1 SNHLY and CDR2 FYNNEI. V shed 3 bases and J shed 6 bases, with 12 bases lying between them. The CDR3, as DNA: TGTGCCAGCAGTGAGGGGGGTGGGACTCAGCCCCAGCATTTT. This encodes CASSEGGGTQPQHF.

The rearrangement joins TRBV2 to TRBJ2-1, with D perhaps given as TRBD1 or TRBD2 (5 bases each). The length of the CDR3 is 15 residues. V lost 6 bases and J 8 bases, leaving 20 bases between the germline ends. CDR1 is SNHLY, CDR2 FYNNEI, per germline. The CDR3 loop is CASSSDRDPHDEQFF. DNA of the CDR3: TGTGCCAGCAGCTCGGACCGGGACCCTCACGATGAGCAGTTCTTC.

This chain connects TRBV12-3 or TRBV12-4 to TRBJ2-5; TRBD1 might be the D (5 bases). CDR3 length equals 14 residues. V lost 6 bases to trimming and J lost 5 bases, with 16 bases between them. CDR3 protein: CASSPRVRTETQYF. The DNA of the CDR3 is TGTGCCAGCAGCCCCAGGGTGCGCACGGAGACCCAGTACTTC.

The chain has TRBV15 and TRBJ2-7; D remains unclear. The V end lost 0 bases, the J end lost 3 bases, and 3 bases lay between the germline ends. CDR1 and CDR2 (germline): LNHNV, YYDKDF (reference sequence). There are 12 residues in the CDR3. The CDR3, as DNA: TGTGCCACCAGCAGAGACCTCTACGAGCAGTACTTC. Amino acid sequence: CATSRDLYEQYF.

The chain carries TRBV7-7 and TRBJ2-1; TRBD2 matches 12 bases. This CDR3 region has 16 residues. V was clipped by 5 bases and J by 5 bases; unmatched bases: 7. CDR1 and CDR2 from the germline V gene are SSHAT and FNYEAQ (reference sequence). In DNA, the CDR3 is TGTGCCAGCAGCCCCTGGACTAGCGGGGATAACAATGAGCAGTTCTTC. Protein sequence: CASSPWTSGDNNEQFF.

This clonotype was seen more than once but under ten times. This chain uses TRBV7-2 with TRBJ1-6, with D possibly being TRBD1 (5 bases). CDR3 size: 15 residues. CDR1 and CDR2 (germline): SGHTA, FQGNSA. Trimming cost V 5 bases and J 9 bases, with 17 bases left between them. The CDR3 nucleotides read TGTGCCAGCAGCCTTCAGGGAAAACGTGGTTCACCCCTCCACTTT. Protein product: CASSLQGKRGSPLHF.

Only one count was recorded for this clonotype. This sequence joins TRBV12-3 or TRBV12-4 and TRBJ2-3, with D possibly being TRBD2 (5 bases). This CDR3 contains 13 residues. V was cut by 1 base and J by 8 bases, with 10 bases left in between. CDR3 sequence: CASSLGQAGTQYF. CDR3 nucleotides: TGTGCCAGCAGTTTAGGCCAGGCGGGTACGCAGTATTTT.

The chain employs TRBV29-1 and TRBJ2-5; D possibly matches TRBD1 or TRBD2 (5 bases each). The CDR3 runs 16 residues. Trimming stripped 2 bases from V and 2 bases from J, with 18 bases between. Looked up from germline, CDR1 is SQVTM and CDR2 is ANQGSEA. CDR3: CSVEWWGTSLQETQYF. DNA for the CDR3: TGCAGCGTTGAATGGTGGGGGACCTCGTTACAAGAGACCCAGTACTTC.

The CDR3 here is CASSLMRVPNTGELFF. CDR3 sequence (DNA): TGTGCCAGCAGCTTAATGAGAGTCCCTAACACCGGGGAGCTGTTTTTT. V gene TRBV7-3 combines with J gene TRBJ2-2; D remains unclear. From germline, CDR1 is SGHTA and CDR2 FQGTGA. Trimming removed 1 base at V and 2 bases at J, with 11 bases between. This CDR3 spans 16 amino acids.

There are a few counts of this clonotype. This chain joins TRBV2 and TRBJ2-1, with D possibly matching TRBD2 (5 bases). The germline gives CDR1 SNHLY, CDR2 FYNNEI. CDR3 length equals 12 residues. The V end was cut by 5 bases, the J end by 9 bases, with 11 bases between. This CDR3 reads CASSRNSGEQFF. CDR3 nucleotide sequence: TGTGCCAGCAGTCGAAACAGCGGTGAGCAGTTCTTC.

This clonotype came up many times. The rearrangement links TRBV10-3 to TRBJ2-6, with D hard to call. The CDR3 is made up of 15 amino acids. Per germline, CDR1 ENHRY and CDR2 SYGVKD. V was trimmed by 3 bases and J by 0 bases, leaving 6 bases between them. CDR3 sequence reads: CAISDRSSGANVLTF. CDR3 sequence (DNA): TGTGCCATCAGTGACCGAAGCTCTGGGGCCAACGTCCTGACTTTC.

This chain joins TRBV18 and TRBJ2-5; TRBD1 matches 9 bases. The CDR3 has 15 amino acids. CDR1 KGHSH and CDR2 LQKENI come from the germline V gene. The ends lost 1 base at V and 4 bases at J; junction bases unmatched: 4. This CDR3 is CASSPRQGVLETQYF. The CDR3 nucleotides are TGTGCCAGCTCACCACGACAGGGGGTTTTAGAGACCCAGTACTTC.

This clonotype has just a few counts. The chain combines TRBV29-1 with TRBJ1-1; the D gene is possibly TRBD1 (6 bases). Trimming cost V 1 base and J 4 bases, with 10 bases left between them. The CDR3 extends over 13 amino acids. The germline gives CDR1 SQVTM, CDR2 ANQGSEA. CDR3 in amino acids: CSVEGGPGTEAFF. As DNA, the CDR3 is TGCAGCGTTGAAGGGGGGCCGGGCACTGAAGCTTTCTTT.

The chain is built from TRBV4-1 and TRBJ2-7, with 10 bases that match TRBD1. Germline values: CDR1 MGHRA, CDR2 YSYEKL. Trimming at V came to 6 bases and at J to 3 bases, leaving 8 bases not matched to a gene. The CDR3 totals 15 residues. The CDR3 is CASSLTTGGVYEQYF. The CDR3 nucleotides read TGCGCCAGCAGTCTTACGACAGGGGGCGTCTACGAGCAGTACTTC.